Below, 21 T cell receptor beta chains from the same sample are listed, as sequenced in a study of blood T cell repertoires in COVID-19. Clones were read by immunoSEQ multiplex PCR, and TCRdb kept only the in-frame ones, dropping some. This sample has about 170,000 clones, with 80% to 85% found just once. Sequenced input: peripheral blood. These receptors originate from a man between 65 and 80 years old with active or convalescent COVID-19.

The CDR3 protein is CASSAGLYNEQFF. In nucleotides, the CDR3 is TGTGCCAGCAGCGCGGGACTTTACAATGAGCAGTTCTTC. The chain links TRBV7-2 to TRBJ2-1, with TRBD2 as a possible D gene (6 bases). The V end lost 5 bases, the J end lost 4 bases, and 9 bases lay between the germline ends. Per germline, CDR1 SGHTA and CDR2 FQGNSA. The CDR3 is 13 residues long.

This chain links TRBV6-1 with TRBJ1-2; 7 bases match TRBD1. Unmatched junction bases numbered 9, after V lost 2 bases and J lost 0 bases. This CDR3 spans 17 amino acids. The germline gives CDR1 MNHNS, CDR2 SASEGT. The chain's CDR3 is CASSERDSYLANYGYTF. CDR3 nucleotide sequence: TGTGCCAGCAGTGAAAGGGACAGCTACTTAGCTAACTATGGCTACACCTTC.

This clone has just one count. The rearrangement joins TRBV4-2 to TRBJ2-2; a weak D match, TRBD2 (6 bases). CDR3 length: 19 residues. Germline loops: CDR1 LGHNA, CDR2 YNFKEQ. V lost 2 bases and J lost 6, with 25 bases in between. CDR3 DNA: TGTGCCAGCAGCCAAAATGATCGGAGGGGACCAGGATGGGCCGGGGAGCTGTTTTTT. Protein sequence: CASSQNDRRGPGWAGELFF.

This chain uses TRBV7-2 with TRBJ2-7, with 10 bases lining up with TRBD2. This CDR3 is 14 amino acids long. The V and J ends lost 4 bases and 3 bases, in that order; junction bases with no gene match: 3. Germline lookup yields CDR1 SGHTA and CDR2 FQGNSA. CDR3 bases: TGTGCCAGCAGCTCAACTAGCGGGAACTACGAGCAGTACTTC. This encodes CASSSTSGNYEQYF.

This sequence joins TRBV18 and TRBJ1-4; 9 bases map to TRBD1. Germline lookup yields CDR1 KGHSH and CDR2 LQKENI. V shed 3 bases, J shed 8 bases, and the junction held 4 bases outside the gene matches. The CDR3 runs 14 residues. The CDR3 is CASSPRTGDEKLFF. The CDR3 coding sequence is TGTGCCAGCTCACCTAGGACAGGGGACGAAAAACTGTTTTTT.

The V and J genes are TRBV18 and TRBJ2-2, with TRBD1 as a possible D gene (5 bases). Germline V gene lookup returns CDR1 KGHSH and CDR2 LQKENI. This CDR3 is built from 16 residues. V lost 1 base and J lost 7, with 16 bases in between. This chain's CDR3 is CASSPRLTGLNGELFF. The DNA of the CDR3 is TGTGCCAGCTCACCACGTTTAACAGGATTGAACGGGGAGCTGTTTTTT.

This clone showed up just once. This chain uses TRBV15 with TRBJ1-5, with a weak D call TRBD1 (5 bases). CDR1 is LNHNV and CDR2 is YYDKDF in the germline V gene (reference sequence). Trimming left V 2 bases short and J 4 bases short, with 21 bases between. The CDR3 runs 18 residues. The DNA of the CDR3 is TGTGCCACCAGCAGAACACCCGGCTCCAGGGCATTTAATCAGCCCCAGCATTTT. This codes for CATSRTPGSRAFNQPQHF.

The chain links TRBV7-9 to TRBJ2-5; possible D gene TRBD1, 6 bases. The CDR3 runs to 15 residues. V lost 1 base to trimming and J lost 5 bases, with 14 bases between them. The germline V gene has CDR1 SEHNR and CDR2 FQNEAQ (reference sequence). The DNA for the CDR3 is TGTGCCAGCAGCTTAGGTGACAGGCGTGGGGAGACCCAGTACTTC. Encoded protein: CASSLGDRRGETQYF.

This chain connects TRBV2 to TRBJ2-1, with TRBD2 matching 14 bases. V lost 6 bases and J lost 2; bases outside the gene matches: 6. Germline CDR1 is SNHLY and CDR2 is FYNNEI. CDR3 length: 17 amino acids. The CDR3 sequence is CASRAGTSGSPYNEQFF. In DNA, the CDR3 is TGTGCCAGCAGGGCCGGGACTAGCGGGAGCCCCTACAATGAGCAGTTCTTC.

This clone has only a few counts. The J gene is TRBJ1-2, the V gene TRBV30, with 8 bases identical to TRBD1. Trimming removed 3 bases from V and 9 bases from J; junction bases left unmatched: 12. Germline V gene data show CDR1 as GTSNPN and CDR2 as SVGIG (reference sequence). The CDR3 covers 14 residues. CDR3 DNA: TGTGCCTGGAGCGATCAGGGGGCCGGAGCTCGCTACACCTTC. Its translation: CAWSDQGAGARYTF.

For this clone: This sample includes further DNA sequences coding for the same CDR3. The chain has TRBV7-3 and TRBJ2-1; 9 nucleotides line up with TRBD2. Trimming cost V 5 bases and J 1 base; bases outside gene matches: 3. Looked up from germline, CDR1 is SGHTA and CDR2 is FQGTGA. The CDR3 consists of 15 residues. The CDR3 region is CASSTLAGSYNEQFF. In DNA form, the CDR3 reads TGTGCCAGCAGCACCCTAGCGGGGTCCTACAATGAGCAGTTCTTC.

This chain uses TRBV28 with TRBJ1-2; 7 bases are shared with TRBD1. After removal of 8 bases from V and 4 bases from J, the junction contained 7 bases not matched to a gene. Germline lookup yields CDR1 MDHEN and CDR2 SYDVKM. The CDR3 sequence is 13 residues long. CDR3 amino acids: CASPRGRVYGYTF. In DNA, the CDR3 is TGTGCCAGCCCGAGGGGGCGCGTCTATGGCTACACCTTC.

V gene TRBV27 combines with J gene TRBJ1-2; 12 bases agree with TRBD1. The germline V gene encodes CDR1 MNHEY and CDR2 SMNVEV (reference sequence). The V segment lost 4 bases and the J segment 7 bases; nucleotides outside the gene matches: 7. The CDR3 is made up of 15 amino acids. This CDR3 is CASSSSGTGGFGYTF. The DNA of the CDR3 is TGTGCCAGCAGTTCATCCGGGACAGGGGGCTTTGGCTACACCTTC.

Note on this clone: The same CDR3 also results from other DNA sequences found in this sample. The rearrangement uses TRBV28 and TRBJ1-2; D gene uncertain. There are 12 residues in the CDR3. Deletions cut 3 bases from V and 4 bases from J, with 6 bases between. Germline V gene lookup returns CDR1 MDHEN and CDR2 SYDVKM. The CDR3 protein is CASSLAGYGYTF. CDR3 DNA: TGTGCCAGCAGTTTGGCGGGCTATGGCTACACCTTC.

A few counts support this clone. V is TRBV6-2 or TRBV6-3 and J is TRBJ1-5; 8 bases fit TRBD1. This CDR3 is built from 14 residues. With 4 bases clipped from V and 4 bases from J, the junction kept 3 bases outside the gene matches. Germline V gene data show CDR1 as MNHEY and CDR2 as SVGEGT. The CDR3 DNA sequence: TGTGCCAGCAGTTGGGACAGGCTTAATCAGCCCCAGCATTTT. Translation gives CASSWDRLNQPQHF.

The chain joins TRBV6-2 or TRBV6-3 to TRBJ2-3; TRBD2 matches at 10 bases. This CDR3 is 17 amino acids long. J gave up 6 bases and V 1 base, and 10 bases lay outside the gene matches. The germline V gene has CDR1 MNHEY and CDR2 SVGEGT. As DNA, the CDR3 is TGTGCCAGCAGTTACTTGAGGACAGCGGGGGGGCTGGATACGCAGTATTTT. This translates into CASSYLRTAGGLDTQYF.

The chain combines TRBV14 with TRBJ2-1; D might be TRBD1 (6 bases). Germline values: CDR1 SGHDN, CDR2 FVKESK. V was trimmed by 5 bases and J by 12 bases, leaving 17 bases between them. The CDR3 spans 13 residues. The CDR3 region has the DNA TGTGCCAGCAGCGTCCGAACTGGGGGCTGGCAGTTCTTC. Its protein is CASSVRTGGWQFF.

In regard to this clone: Its ends do not fully match the called genes, so a read error is possible. Other DNA sequences of this sample code for an identical CDR3. This CDR3 is CASSLAGATDTQYF. The CDR3 DNA is TGTGCCAGCAGCCTAGCGGGCGCCACAGATACGCAGTATTTT. V usage is TRBV7-2 and J usage is TRBJ2-3; TRBD2 matches 8 bases. The CDR3 has 14 amino acids. The germline V gene encodes CDR1 SGHTA and CDR2 FQGNSA. The variable domain in full, with the rest retrieved from reference TRBV7-2 and TRBJ2-3, is GAGVSQSPSNKVTEKGKDVELRCDPISGHTALYWYRQSLGQGLEFLIYFQGNSAPDKSGLPSDRFSAERTGGSVSTLTIQRTQQEDSAVYLCASSLAGATDTQYFGPGTRLTVL.

V usage is TRBV11-3 and J usage is TRBJ2-1; 7 positions match TRBD1. V lost 4 bases to trimming and J lost 4 bases; unmatched junction nucleotides: 10. Germline assignment: CDR1 SGHNT and CDR2 YENEEA. The CDR3 is 16 residues long. CDR3 amino acids: CASSSSHGTVYNEQFF. For the CDR3, the DNA is TGTGCCAGCAGCTCCTCTCACGGGACAGTATACAATGAGCAGTTCTTC.

CDR3 nucleotides: TGTGCCAGCAGCTTAGGGTCTAGCGGGGGGCCGGAGACCCAGTACTTC. Translation gives CASSLGSSGGPETQYF. The chain carries TRBV7-2 and TRBJ2-5; TRBD2 matches at 11 bases. This CDR3 comprises 16 residues. Germline lookup yields CDR1 SGHTA and CDR2 FQGNSA. With V trimmed by 1 base and J by 5 bases, 6 bases remained unmatched.

DNA of the CDR3: TGTGCCAGCAGTGCCATCCCGGGGTCGTGGACAGATACGCAGTATTTT. The encoded protein is CASSAIPGSWTDTQYF. The chain has TRBV6-1 and TRBJ2-3, with D tentatively TRBD2 (5 bases). V gave up 4 bases and J gave up 3 bases, with 17 bases separating them. CDR1 and CDR2 (germline): MNHNS, SASEGT. The CDR3 contains 16 residues.